Reported below is one TCR beta chain. Its antigen is as yet unknown. This was the immunoSEQ version 4 assay in survey mode. Template was genomic DNA at 8 to 10 ng/uL, with up to 1 ug used per sample. Using immunoSEQ multiplex PCR, the repertoire was profiled, and TCRdb retains in-frame clones only, with some absent. The sample lists about 48,000 clones; 75% to 85% were seen once. The CDR3 sequence is 19 residues long. The V gene end was trimmed by 1 base and the J gene end by 4 bases; junction bases not matched to a gene: 20. The germline V gene has CDR1 SGHRS and CDR2 YFSETQ. The entry originates in a study of persistence of HIV-infected CD4 T cells. Across the whole study: Isolated cells were CMV- and HIV-1 Gag-responding CD4+ T cells. Study-wide results and limits: Degenerate expanded CDR3beta sequences were enriched among CMV- and Gag-responding cells.

Lysates of CMV-infected fibroblasts at 10 ug/mL stimulated these cells. CD40L-negative CD69-negative CD45RO-high memory CD4+ T cells were sorted as populations depleted of antigen-responding cells. These HIV-1-infected adults initiated suppressive ART in chronic infection. The chain has TRBV5-1 and TRBJ2-7; 7 bases fit TRBD2. Sequenced here: CD4+ T cells sorted from PBMCs after roughly 18-hour stimulation, sampled from a patient who received antiretroviral therapy. This clonotype was obtained from an adult man with HIV who was CMV-seropositive. The DNA of the CDR3 is TGCGCCAGCAGCTTGAAACCGAATCTCAACCGGGACTACCGTTACGAGCAGTACTTC. It specifies CASSLKPNLNRDYRYEQYF.